This TCR beta chain stems from a study of T cell changes during pregnancy in multiple sclerosis. Data came from immunoSEQ multiplex PCR; TCRdb stores just in-frame clones and leaves some out. Of about 69,000 clones listed, approximately 91% are singletons. Trimming took 2 bases from V and 1 from J, leaving 11 bases between them. The germline gives CDR1 MNHNS, CDR2 SASEGT. CDR3 size: 15 residues. This clonotype was sampled from a female donor with multiple sclerosis, enrolled in a pregnancy study. Specimen: peripheral blood, collected in the third trimester of pregnancy. The chain carries TRBV6-1 and TRBJ1-1; D unclear. Here the CDR3 DNA reads TGTGCCAGCAGTGAAAAAGTTGGCCAGAACACTGAAGCTTTCTTT. This translates into CASSEKVGQNTEAFF.